The subject of this entry is one T cell receptor (beta chain). The antigen it recognizes is unknown. It has no much larger one-base neighbor in the sample; base qualities were not kept. The data derive from a study of blood T cell repertoires in COVID-19 (TCRdb year 2020). With regard to the full study: Samples covering the acute and convalescent phases of COVID-19 were provided by collaborators in the United States, Italy and Spain. The material from the prospective study consisted of cDNA or gDNA derived from T cells, B-cell-depleted T cells, or PBMCs. Deeply sampled blood TCRbeta repertoires from subjects exposed to, actively infected with, or recovered from COVID-19 were included in the dataset. A freely available public database, intended as a resource for researchers studying the immune response to SARS-CoV-2, is where the repertoires were released. Samples were obtained from the ongoing ImmuneRACE study (first 160 participants) and from roughly 1,300 subjects provided by 6 global collaborators. A de-identified subject ID, COVID-19 status, age in years and sex were almost always included in the sample metadata. Where HLA class I and class II types were available, the types were taken from metadata supplied by the sample provider, not from assay-based typing.

The collaborating institutions used their own protocols to collect whole blood in K2EDTA tubes. For TCRbeta analysis, collaborators shipped samples as frozen whole blood, isolated PBMCs, or DNA extracted from either of those sample types. TCRbeta CDR3 regions were amplified from genomic DNA by means of the immunoSEQ Assay, a bias-controlled multiplex PCR. On the authors' methods: Nucleated cell counts per sample were estimated from amplification of reference gene primers within the assay. To quantify the absolute abundance of each unique TCRbeta CDR3 rearrangement, sequence reads were collapsed and filtered. For each sample, productive Simpson clonality was calculated by taking the square root of Simpson's diversity index across productive rearrangements. Drawn from immuneACCESS, this table holds only the in-frame rearrangements with V and J called that TCRdb kept. Clones are partly lost; checked studies trace under half to an unresolved V gene and leave the rest unexplained. The D gene and trimming were derived from the DNA, and the V and J assignments and clone size from that table. The table for this sample lists more than 45,000 clones; around 90% of them were counted only once. Together, the top ten hold 7.4% of the sample.

Compared with germline, V lacks 2 bases and J lacks 2 bases; bases without a gene match: 9. In the germline V gene, CDR1 corresponds to SNHLY and CDR2 to FYNNEI. The CDR3 contains 17 residues, cysteine and phenylalanine counted. The sequence is cut down to CDR3 DNA, 51 bases in frame from base 1. Study-level results and caveats: The amount of clinical and demographic metadata varied by source and participant and was provided uncurated.

The receptor chain draws on TRBV2 and TRBJ1-5; TRBD1 matches 7 bases in the middle. This receptor was obtained from a human donor with active COVID-19. The donor label of this sample is uncertain. Material for sequencing was peripheral blood. The nucleotide sequence reads TGTGCCAGCAGTGAAATGCAGGGGGTGGCTGGCAATCAGCCCCAGCATTTT. This encodes CASSEMQGVAGNQPQHF.